This T cell receptor beta chain was sequenced in a study of blood T cell repertoires in COVID-19. Across the whole study: Samples came from the United States, Italy and Spain, spanning acute and convalescent COVID-19. PBMCs, B-cell-depleted T cells, or T cells were the source of the cDNA or gDNA that made up the material.

Germline values: CDR1 WSHSY, CDR2 SAAADI. The CDR3 totals 16 residues. The ends lost 3 bases at V and 3 bases at J; junction bases unmatched: 8. The data were produced by immunoSEQ multiplex PCR, yet TCRdb's version contains in-frame clones alone and is incomplete. The sample carries approximately 410,000 clones, 86% recorded once. This clone was seen once. Sequenced input: peripheral blood. The chain couples TRBV10-2 to TRBJ1-1; TRBD1 aligns across 9 bases. This TCR derives from a woman aged 30 to 39 with active or convalescent COVID-19. The DNA of the CDR3 is TGCGCCAGCAGTGATGCCCCGGACAGGGGTGACACTGAAGCTTTCTTT. As protein: CASSDAPDRGDTEAFF.